This T cell receptor beta chain was sequenced during a study of vaccination and CD4 T cells after COVID-19. Treatment of the sample: approximately nine-day PBMC culture with coronavirus spike peptide pools or control peptides (ViraFEST assay). Following expansion of antigen-specific T cells with peptide pools, ViraFEST then sequenced TCRs. Positive SARS-CoV-2 PCR tests in convalescent patients dated from March to December 2020, pre-Alpha, Beta and Delta. Following culture for around eleven days, CD4+ T cells were isolated by negative selection. This CDR3 is 11 amino acids long. Looked up from germline, CDR1 is DFQATT and CDR2 is SNEGSKA (reference sequence). V trimming: 6 bases; J trimming: 6 bases; junction bases outside the gene matches: 2. This clonotype was seen a few times. Its specificity is not known. Sequencing of the DNA from cultured CD4+ T cells was carried out with the Oncomine TCR Beta short-read assay. Cultured CD4+ T cells yielded the extracted genomic DNA. TCRdb re-analysed the PCR reads in MiXCR, keeping a single row per CDR3 protein. The sample includes fewer than 4,500 distinct CDR3 sequences, roughly 30% of them seen just once.

The chain is built from TRBV20-1 and TRBJ2-1, with 7 bases fitting TRBD1. The TCR sequence derives from a human donor who had recovered from COVID-19. Sample: CD4+ T cells from blood, cultured in vitro. Written as DNA, the CDR3 is TGCAGTGCCGACAGGGCCAATGAGCAGTTCTTC. Translation gives CSADRANEQFF.